The T cell receptor (beta chain) described here comes from a study of CD4 T cells in relation to SARS-CoV-2 and coronaviruses. TCRdb's table, derived via immunoSEQ multiplex PCR, lists solely in-frame clones and lacks some. The repertoire consists of tens of thousands of clones, with approximately 94% occurring once and the leading ten covering approximately 0.15%. The unexposed donors gave CD4+ T cells in about 2010-2019, prior to COVID-19. This CDR3 region has 14 residues. Trimming cost V 0 bases and J 3 bases, with 7 bases left between them. CDR1 and CDR2 from the germline V gene are SGHRS and YFSETQ.

The chain is built from TRBV5-1 and TRBJ1-5; no definite D call. Material: naive CD4+ T cells from PBMCs. Subset noted: naive CD4+ T cells isolated by negative enrichment. The sequence was collected from a human donor in good health. As DNA, the CDR3 is TGCGCCAGCAGCTTGGGGTCCTACAATCAGCCCCAGCATTTT. As protein: CASSLGSYNQPQHF.